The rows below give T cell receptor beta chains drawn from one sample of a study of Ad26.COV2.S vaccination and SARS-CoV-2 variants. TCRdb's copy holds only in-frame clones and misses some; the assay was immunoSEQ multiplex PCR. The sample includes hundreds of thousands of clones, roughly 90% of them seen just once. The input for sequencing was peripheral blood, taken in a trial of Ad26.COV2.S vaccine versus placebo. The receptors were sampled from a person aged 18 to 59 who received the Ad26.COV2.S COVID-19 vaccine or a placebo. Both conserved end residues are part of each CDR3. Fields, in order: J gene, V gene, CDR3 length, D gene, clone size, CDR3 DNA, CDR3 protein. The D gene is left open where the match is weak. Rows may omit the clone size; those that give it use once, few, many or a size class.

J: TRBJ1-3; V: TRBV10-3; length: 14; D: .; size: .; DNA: TGTGCCATCACCCCCCGGACAGAAGGAAACACCATATATTTT; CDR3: CAITPRTEGNTIYF
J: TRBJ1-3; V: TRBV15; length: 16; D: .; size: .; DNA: TGTGCCACCAGCAGAGATCGGGGCCTCTATGGAAACACCATATATTTT; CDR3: CATSRDRGLYGNTIYF
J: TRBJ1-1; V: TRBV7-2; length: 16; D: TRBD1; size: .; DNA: TGTGCCAGCAGCCTTCGACAGGGCCCCATCAACACTGAAGCTTTCTTT; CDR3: CASSLRQGPINTEAFF
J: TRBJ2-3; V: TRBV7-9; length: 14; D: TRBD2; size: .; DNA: TGTGCCAGCAGTCCAAGCGGGGGGGCGAATACGCAGTATTTT; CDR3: CASSPSGGANTQYF
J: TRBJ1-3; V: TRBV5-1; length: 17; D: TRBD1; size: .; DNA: TGCGCCAGCAGCTTAGGGACAGGGGACTCCTCTGGAAACACCATATATTTT; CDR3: CASSLGTGDSSGNTIYF
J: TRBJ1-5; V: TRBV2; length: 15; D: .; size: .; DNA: TGTGCCAGCCGTTGGGAGGGCCTTGGCAATCAGCCCCAGCATTTT; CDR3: CASRWEGLGNQPQHF
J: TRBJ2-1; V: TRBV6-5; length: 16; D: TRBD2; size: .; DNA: TGTGCCAGCAGTTACCTAGAGCGGGACTCCAGGGATGAGCAGTTCTTC; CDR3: CASSYLERDSRDEQFF
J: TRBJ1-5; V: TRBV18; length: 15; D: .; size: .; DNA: TGTGCCAGCTCACCAGGCAGGTTTAGCAATCAGCCCCAGCATTTT; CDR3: CASSPGRFSNQPQHF
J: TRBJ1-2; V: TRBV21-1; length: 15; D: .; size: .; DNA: TGTGCCAGCAGCAGCCGGGACAGAGGAAGTTATGGCTACACCTTC; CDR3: CASSSRDRGSYGYTF
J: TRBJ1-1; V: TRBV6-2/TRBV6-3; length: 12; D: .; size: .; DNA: TGTGCCAGCAGTTACTCCGGAGTCAGAGCTTTCTTT; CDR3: CASSYSGVRAFF
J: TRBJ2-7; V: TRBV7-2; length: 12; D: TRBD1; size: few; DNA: TGTGCCAGCAGCCCGACAGGGCGCGAGCAGTACTTC; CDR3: CASSPTGREQYF
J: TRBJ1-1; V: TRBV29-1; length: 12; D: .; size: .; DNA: TGCAGCGTTGAAGATCGGGCAGATGAGGCTTTCTTT; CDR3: CSVEDRADEAFF